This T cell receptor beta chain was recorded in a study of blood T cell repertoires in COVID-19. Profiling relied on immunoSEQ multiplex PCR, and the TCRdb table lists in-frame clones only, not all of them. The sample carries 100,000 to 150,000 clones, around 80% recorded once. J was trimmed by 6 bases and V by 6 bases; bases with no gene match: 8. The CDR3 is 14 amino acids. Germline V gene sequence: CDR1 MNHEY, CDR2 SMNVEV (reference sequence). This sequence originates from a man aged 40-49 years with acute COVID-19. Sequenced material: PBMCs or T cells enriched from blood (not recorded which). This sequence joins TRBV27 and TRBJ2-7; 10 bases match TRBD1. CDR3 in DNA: TGTGCCAGCAGCCTGACAGGGGGCGGTGGCGAGCAGTACTTC. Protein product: CASSLTGGGGEQYF.